This T cell receptor beta chain was documented in a study of blood T cell repertoires in COVID-19. Study at large: The United States, Italy and Spain supplied acute and convalescent COVID-19 samples. The analysed material was cDNA or gDNA that came from T cells, B-cell-depleted T cells, or PBMCs.

The Seattle patients joined while their infection was active and were tracked longitudinally afterward. Germline CDR1 and CDR2: SGHRS and YFSETQ. Trimming pared 8 bases from V and 0 bases from J, leaving 12 bases between. The CDR3 runs to 14 residues. In this sample, this clone turned up many times. In the authors' methods: Cell counts per sample came from amplifying reference gene primers. Profiling relied on immunoSEQ multiplex PCR, and the TCRdb table lists in-frame clones only, not all of them. V, J and clone size are taken as reported in that table, and D and trimming were inferred from the DNA itself. The sample contains over 150,000 clones, over 80% of which appear only once.

This sequence originates from a woman between 40 and 55 years old with COVID-19, enrolled during active disease. Sequencing input: peripheral blood. The gene calls are TRBV5-1 and TRBJ1-3; no clear D gene. The CDR3 DNA reads as TGCGCCAGTACCACAGATCTCTCTGGAAACACCATATATTTT. The encoded protein is CASTTDLSGNTIYF. The variable domain in full, completed from reference TRBV5-1 and TRBJ1-3, reads KAGVTQTPRYLIKTRGQQVTLSCSPISGHRSVSWYQQTPGQGLQFLFEYFSETQRNKGNFPGRFSGRQFSNSRSEMNVSTLELGDSALYLCASTTDLSGNTIYFGEGSWLTVV.